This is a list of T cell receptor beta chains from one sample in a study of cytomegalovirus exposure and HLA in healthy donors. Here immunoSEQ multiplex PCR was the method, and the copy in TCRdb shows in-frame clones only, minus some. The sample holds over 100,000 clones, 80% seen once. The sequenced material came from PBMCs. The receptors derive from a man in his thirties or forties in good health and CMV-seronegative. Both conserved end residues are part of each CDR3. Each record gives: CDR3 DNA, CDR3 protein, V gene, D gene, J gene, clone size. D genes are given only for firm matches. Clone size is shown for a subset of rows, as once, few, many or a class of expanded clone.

TGTGCCAGCAGTAAAATGGGACAGCTGAACACTGAAGCTTTCTTT	CASSKMGQLNTEAFF	TRBV2	TRBD1	TRBJ1-1	NA
TGTGCCAGTAGTACGACAGGGCGGGGTCCTGAAGCTTTCTTT	CASSTTGRGPEAFF	TRBV19	TRBD1	TRBJ1-1	NA
TGTGCCAGCAGGGGGGGACTAGCGGGGTCCTACGAGCAGTACTTC	CASRGGLAGSYEQYF	TRBV2	TRBD2	TRBJ2-7	NA
TGCGCCAGCAGTGAAGCGGGCAGGCCGAAATATTCACCCCTCCACTTT	CASSEAGRPKYSPLHF	TRBV10-2	NA	TRBJ1-6	NA
TGTGCCTGGAGTGTACGAACATACAATGAGCAGTTCTTC	CAWSVRTYNEQFF	TRBV30	NA	TRBJ2-1	NA
TGCAGCGTTGCGCGCTCTGGGGCCAACGTCCTGACTTTC	CSVARSGANVLTF	TRBV29-1	NA	TRBJ2-6	many
TGTGCCACCAGCAGAGATCCTTTAGGCGAGAGGCTGGCTGAAGCTTTCTTT	CATSRDPLGERLAEAFF	TRBV15	NA	TRBJ1-1	NA
TGCAGCGTTGACGGTGTTAATGAAAAACTGTTTTTT	CSVDGVNEKLFF	TRBV29-1	NA	TRBJ1-4	NA
TGTGCCAGCAGCTTGGCTAGGACCTACAATGAGCAGTTCTTC	CASSLARTYNEQFF	TRBV5-4	NA	TRBJ2-1	once
TGTGCCAGCAGCTTAGCGCCGGTCGTCTATGGCTACACCTTC	CASSLAPVVYGYTF	TRBV7-2	NA	TRBJ1-2	NA
TGTGCCAGCAGTTTATTGGCCGGGGTCTACGAGCAGTACTTC	CASSLLAGVYEQYF	TRBV27	NA	TRBJ2-7	NA
TGTGCCAGTAGTGAGTTCGGACAGGGCGGCGAGCAGTACTTC	CASSEFGQGGEQYF	TRBV19	TRBD1	TRBJ2-7	NA
TGCGCCAGCAGCCAACTTCGGGATCCGACAGATACGCAGTATTTT	CASSQLRDPTDTQYF	TRBV4-3	NA	TRBJ2-3	NA
TGCGCCAGCAGCCCAGGGCCACGGGATACGCAGTATTTT	CASSPGPRDTQYF	TRBV5-1	NA	TRBJ2-3	NA
TGTGCCACCCGAGGTGAGGCTAGCGGGGAATCCTACGAGCAGTACTTC	CATRGEASGESYEQYF	TRBV27	TRBD2	TRBJ2-7	NA
TGTGCCAGCAGCGTAGGCAGCTCTGGGGCCAACGTCCTGACTTTC	CASSVGSSGANVLTF	TRBV9	NA	TRBJ2-6	NA
TGTGCCAGCAGCGCATCTAGCGGGGGGTTCGCGAACACCGGGGAGCTGTTTTTT	CASSASSGGFANTGELFF	TRBV9	TRBD2	TRBJ2-2	once
TGCGCCAGCAGACGAGCGCGGGAGCACTACGAGCAGTACTTC	CASRRAREHYEQYF	TRBV5-1	TRBD2	TRBJ2-7	NA
TGCGCCAGCAGCGATCAGGGGGGCCCCAATCAGCCCCAGCATTTT	CASSDQGGPNQPQHF	TRBV5-1	TRBD1	TRBJ1-5	NA
TGCGCCAGCACCGGACAGGGCTACGAGCAGTACTTC	CASTGQGYEQYF	TRBV5-1	TRBD1	TRBJ2-7	few
TGTGCCAGCAGTGAACGGTGCAGGGCCTACGAGCAGTACTTC	CASSERCRAYEQYF	TRBV6-1	NA	TRBJ2-7	NA
TGTGCCAGCAGCCAACTATCCGGGACATCCAAAGATACGCAGTATTTT	CASSQLSGTSKDTQYF	TRBV4-2	NA	TRBJ2-3	NA
TGCAGCGAGGGAGGCGGGACTACGCAGTATTTT	CSEGGGTTQYF	TRBV20-1	NA	TRBJ2-3	few
TGTGCCATCACCAGGGGTGTTAACACCGGGGAGCTGTTTTTT	CAITRGVNTGELFF	TRBV10-3	NA	TRBJ2-2	medium-sized
TGCGCCAGCAGCTTAACAGGGGAGAGTGGCTACACCTTC	CASSLTGESGYTF	TRBV10-1	TRBD1	TRBJ1-2	NA
TGTGCCAGCAGCGCACTAGCGGGAGGGGCTAGCTCCGAGCAGTACTTC	CASSALAGGASSEQYF	TRBV5-8	TRBD2	TRBJ2-7	NA
TGTGCCAGCAGCTTCGGGACAGGTTCCTACGAGCAGTACTTC	CASSFGTGSYEQYF	TRBV5-6	TRBD1	TRBJ2-7	NA
TGTGCCAGCAGTTTAGGACAGGGTAATGAAAAACTGTTTTTT	CASSLGQGNEKLFF	TRBV28	TRBD1	TRBJ1-4	NA
TGTGCCAGCAGCTTAGGACAGGGTAATTTCTACGAGCAGTACTTC	CASSLGQGNFYEQYF	TRBV5-8	TRBD1	TRBJ2-7	once
TGTGCCAGCAGAAATCTCGGACAGTTTAGCAATCAGCCCCAGCATTTT	CASRNLGQFSNQPQHF	TRBV6-6	NA	TRBJ1-5	NA
TGTGCCACCAGCAGAGGCGAGGCTGAGCAGTTCTTC	CATSRGEAEQFF	TRBV15	NA	TRBJ2-1	NA
TGTGCCAGCAGTCATACCCTACAGGGGGTCTATGGCTACACCTTC	CASSHTLQGVYGYTF	TRBV28	TRBD1	TRBJ1-2	NA
TGCGCCAGCCACCCTGCGGACAGGGGGGATTTGTATGAGCAGTTCTTC	CASHPADRGDLYEQFF	TRBV10-2	TRBD1	TRBJ2-1	NA
TGTGCCAGCTCGGCCACGGGGGGCAACACCGGGGAGCTGTTTTTT	CASSATGGNTGELFF	TRBV6-5	NA	TRBJ2-2	NA
TGTGCCAGCGGCCCTGGGACATCAACCACTGAAGCTTTCTTT	CASGPGTSTTEAFF	TRBV27	NA	TRBJ1-1	NA
TGTGCCAGCAGCAACCGGGACAGGGGTTTTGAAGCTTTCTTT	CASSNRDRGFEAFF	TRBV5-6	TRBD1	TRBJ1-1	NA
TGTGCCAGTAGTATAGTCGGCAGGATGTATGGCTACACCTTC	CASSIVGRMYGYTF	TRBV19	NA	TRBJ1-2	NA
TGCGCCAGCAGCCATGACCTTCCGGGACAGGGTAGTAGACAGCAGTTCTTC	CASSHDLPGQGSRQQFF	TRBV4-1	TRBD1	TRBJ2-1	NA
TGTGCCAGCAGTCCTCAATCAGCGGGCACAGATACGCAGTATTTT	CASSPQSAGTDTQYF	TRBV28	NA	TRBJ2-3	NA
TGTGCCAGCAGGAGATCCCCAGGCGAGCTCTACGAGCAGTACTTC	CASRRSPGELYEQYF	TRBV2	NA	TRBJ2-7	NA
TGTGCCAGCTCACCACTTCGGGGCTCTGGAAACACCATATATTTT	CASSPLRGSGNTIYF	TRBV18	NA	TRBJ1-3	NA
TGTGCCAGCAGTTGGGGAGGTCTAGCTAGAGGTGAGCAGTTCTTC	CASSWGGLARGEQFF	TRBV5-4	NA	TRBJ2-1	few
TGTGCCAGCAGTTACGGGGCAGGGGGCGGCTACACCTTC	CASSYGAGGGYTF	TRBV6-5	TRBD1	TRBJ1-2	medium-sized
TGCGCCAGCAGCCAAGTTCTAGCGGGGCTGGGCGGGGAGCTGTTTTTT	CASSQVLAGLGGELFF	TRBV4-3	TRBD2	TRBJ2-2	NA
TGTGCCAGCAGTCCACAGGGGAATTCACCCCTCCACTTT	CASSPQGNSPLHF	TRBV2	TRBD1	TRBJ1-6	NA
TGTGCCTGGCGCGACAGGGGGTCCCTCTATGGCTACACCTTC	CAWRDRGSLYGYTF	TRBV30	TRBD1	TRBJ1-2	NA
TGTGCCAGCAGCTTGGCCGACAGGGGTAATTCACCCCTCCACTTT	CASSLADRGNSPLHF	TRBV5-6	TRBD1	TRBJ1-6	NA
TGCGCCAGCAGCGTGAGACAGGGTTATCCCGGGGAGCTGTTTTTT	CASSVRQGYPGELFF	TRBV5-1	TRBD1	TRBJ2-2	NA
TGCGCCAGCAGCTTCTCCCGGGATGGGAGCTATGGCTACACCTTC	CASSFSRDGSYGYTF	TRBV5-1	NA	TRBJ1-2	NA
TGTGCCAGCACCGGGACTAGCGCCTCTCGGGAGCAGTACTTC	CASTGTSASREQYF	TRBV6-5	TRBD2	TRBJ2-7	once
TGTGCCAGCAGTGTCGAAGCGGGGGACGATACGCAGTATTTT	CASSVEAGDDTQYF	TRBV6-4	TRBD2	TRBJ2-3	few
TGTGCCATCGGGGAGCAGGGCACAGATACGCAGTATTTT	CAIGEQGTDTQYF	TRBV10-3	NA	TRBJ2-3	few
TGTGCCAGCACCACCAGGACAGGTTACTACGAGCAGTACTTC	CASTTRTGYYEQYF	TRBV21-1	NA	TRBJ2-7	NA
TGTGCCAGCAGTGAATGGGGACAGTCTACCGGGGAGCTGTTTTTT	CASSEWGQSTGELFF	TRBV6-1	TRBD1	TRBJ2-2	NA
TGTGCCAGCAGTTACGGCAGGGGGCTAGGCTACACCTTC	CASSYGRGLGYTF	TRBV6-5	TRBD1	TRBJ1-2	NA
TGTGCCAGCAGTGAAGTGGGACAGGGGTATTCACCCCTCCACTTT	CASSEVGQGYSPLHF	TRBV2	TRBD1	TRBJ1-6	NA
TGTGCCAGCGGGGGGGGACACGACATATCCTACGAGCAGTACTTC	CASGGGHDISYEQYF	TRBV2	NA	TRBJ2-7	NA
TGTGCCAGCAGTTGGGACAGGGGGAACACTGAAGCTTTCTTT	CASSWDRGNTEAFF	TRBV27	TRBD1	TRBJ1-1	NA
TGTGCCAGCAGTGAGGGGGGGGGTTGGACTGAAGCTTTCTTT	CASSEGGGWTEAFF	TRBV2	NA	TRBJ1-1	NA